This T cell receptor beta chain emerged from a study of T-cell reconstitution after alpha-beta-depleted transplantation in children listed by TCRdb under 2016. General notes on the study: T-cell immune reconstitution after TCRalphabeta/CD19-depleted allogeneic hematopoietic cell transplantation in children was quantitatively tracked in the study by means of TCR repertoire profiling. Overall study results and their limits: Over subsequent months, a decline in hyperexpanded clone frequencies was noted, and after one year, T-cell counts and TCRbeta diversity were mostly ascribed to newly produced T cells. In some patients, the high TCRbeta diversity seen at day 60 was put down to recipient T cells and intrathymic progenitors that had survived conditioning. About two months after transplant, the apparently early recovery of alphabetaT-cell counts reportedly depended on just several hundred clones that had expanded rapidly and came from non-depleted graft cells.

Notes on this clonotype: Its target antigen remains unknown. Within one base of it there is no much larger clone, and no base qualities were kept.

Measured from the cysteine to the phenylalanine, the CDR3 is 11 residues long. Kept here is only the CDR3 DNA, which spans 33 bases and is read in frame from base 1. Based on the germline V gene (reference sequence), the CDR1 and CDR2 sequences are SEHNR and FQNEAQ. The germline ends are 7 bases apart after V is trimmed by 3 bases and J by 7 bases. According to the study, the label for this sample's treatment or condition signals: allogeneic hematopoietic cell transplantation with graft depleted of TCRalphabeta T cells and CD19 B cells. The children who served as transplant recipients had been given grafts of TCRalphabeta/CD19-depleted allogeneic hematopoietic cells. Receptor libraries were prepared by PCR. The sample was run on an Illumina HiSeq 2500. To normalize quantification of the TCRbeta repertoire, the TCR libraries were built with molecular barcoding that relied on unique molecular identifiers. The public reads were reprocessed in TCRdb via fastp at Q25 and MiXCR, keeping in-frame beta chains. Each record represents a unique CDR3 protein, reported with the most common genes and DNA among its rows. The sample profile shows about 220,000 distinct CDR3 sequences; more than 15% of them were found once. Of the sample, about 45% is held by the ten largest clones.

The sequenced sample was PBMCs, mostly from graft donor cells, obtained 360 days after TCRalphabeta/CD19-depleted stem cell transplant. This clonotype was sampled from a male patient aged 2 to 10 who had a stem cell transplant for acute lymphoblastic leukemia, so the T cells may come from the graft donor. The sequence links TRBV7-9 to TRBJ2-7; there is no confident call for the D gene. The CDR3 has the sequence CASSLEQEQYF. The sequenced DNA: TGTGCCAGCAGCTTGGAACAGGAGCAGTACTTC.